The sequence of this TCR beta chain was determined in a study of patients and donors after allogeneic stem cell transplantation. This clonotype was seen ten or more times. TCRdb independently ran MiXCR on the RT-PCR reads; one entry per CDR3 protein. The data show tens of thousands of distinct CDR3 sequences, around 5% seen once. Germline values: CDR1 ENHRY, CDR2 SYGVKD. The CDR3 has 13 amino acids. With 2 bases removed from V and 7 bases from J, the gap between germline ends came to 8 bases. Sequencing was performed on blood, either unsorted or a sorted T cell fraction (not recorded which). The rearrangement links TRBV10-3 to TRBJ1-4; tentatively, D is TRBD1 (6 bases). The receptor comes from a human donor who was either an allogeneic HSCT recipient or a stem cell or donor lymphocyte infusion donor (not recorded which). It is not recorded whose cells these are; they may come from a transplant donor. The CDR3 here is CAISERGSEKLFF. CDR3 nucleotide sequence: TGTGCCATCAGTGAGAGGGGGAGTGAAAAACTGTTTTTT.